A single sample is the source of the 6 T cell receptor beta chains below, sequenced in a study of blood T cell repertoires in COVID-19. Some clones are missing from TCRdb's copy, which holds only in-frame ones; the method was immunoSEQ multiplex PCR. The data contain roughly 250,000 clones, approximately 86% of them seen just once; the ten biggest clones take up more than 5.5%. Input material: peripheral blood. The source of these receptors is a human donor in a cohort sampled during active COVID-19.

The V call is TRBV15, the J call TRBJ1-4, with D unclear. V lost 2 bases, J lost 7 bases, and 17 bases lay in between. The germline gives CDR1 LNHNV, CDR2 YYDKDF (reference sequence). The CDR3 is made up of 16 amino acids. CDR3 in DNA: TGTGCCACCAGCAGAAACGCGAGGGCGTCTACTGAAAAACTGTTTTTT. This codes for CATSRNARASTEKLFF.

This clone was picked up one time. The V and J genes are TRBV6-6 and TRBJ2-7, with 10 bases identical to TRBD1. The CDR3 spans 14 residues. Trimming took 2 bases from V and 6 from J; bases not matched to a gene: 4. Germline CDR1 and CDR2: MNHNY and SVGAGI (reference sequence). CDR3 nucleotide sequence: TGTGCCAGCAGTTACGACAGGGGGCAAAGCGAGCAGTACTTC. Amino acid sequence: CASSYDRGQSEQYF.

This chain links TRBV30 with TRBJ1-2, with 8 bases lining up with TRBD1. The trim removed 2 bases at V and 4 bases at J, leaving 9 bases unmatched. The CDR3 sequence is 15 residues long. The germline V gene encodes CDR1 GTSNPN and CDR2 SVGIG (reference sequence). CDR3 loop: CAWSPSQGAAYGYTF. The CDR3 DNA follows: TGTGCCTGGAGTCCATCTCAGGGGGCGGCCTATGGCTACACCTTC. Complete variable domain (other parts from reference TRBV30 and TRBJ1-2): SQTIHQWPATLVQPVGSPLSLECTVEGTSNPNLYWYRQAAGRGLQLLFYSVGIGQISSEVPQNLSASRPQDRQFILSSKKLLLSDSGFYLCAWSPSQGAAYGYTFGSGTRLTVV.

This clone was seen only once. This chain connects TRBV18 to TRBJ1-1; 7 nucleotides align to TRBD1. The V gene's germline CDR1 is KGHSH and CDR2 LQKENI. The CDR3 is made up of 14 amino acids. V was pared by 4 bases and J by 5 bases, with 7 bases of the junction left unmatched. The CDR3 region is CASSLPTGRTEAFF. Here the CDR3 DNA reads TGTGCCAGCTCACTACCGACAGGGAGAACTGAAGCTTTCTTT.

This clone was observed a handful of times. CDR3 DNA: TGTGCCAGCAGTGATGACAGGGGGCATCAAGATACGCAGTATTTT. Amino acids: CASSDDRGHQDTQYF. The V and J genes are TRBV25-1 and TRBJ2-3, with 10 bases aligning to TRBD1. In germline, CDR1 is MGHDK, CDR2 SYGVNS. Trimming took 3 bases from V and 5 from J; bases not matched to a gene: 5. This CDR3 region has 15 residues.

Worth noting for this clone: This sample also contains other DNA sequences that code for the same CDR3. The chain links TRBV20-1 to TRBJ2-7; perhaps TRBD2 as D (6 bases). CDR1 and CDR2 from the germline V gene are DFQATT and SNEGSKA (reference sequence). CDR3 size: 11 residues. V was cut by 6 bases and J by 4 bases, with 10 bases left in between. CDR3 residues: CSARAGYEQYF. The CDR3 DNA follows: TGCAGTGCCCGGGCGGGGTACGAGCAGTACTTC.